The present TCR beta chain was sequenced within a study of cytomegalovirus exposure and HLA in healthy donors. Study context: Ancestry clustering placed around four fifths of more than 350 genotyped donors in the Caucasian-associated cluster. Study findings and constraints: In an earlier analysis, in about 530 donors, most V segments appeared productive either ~87% or ~30% of the time. Trimming of TCR beta V- and J-genes showed a link, identified in a later analysis, to a missense DCLRE1C variant.

The PCR contained 60 Vbeta and 13 Jbeta primers. Generated by immunoSEQ multiplex PCR, the TCRdb table keeps only in-frame clones and is missing some. The table includes fewer than 150,000 clones, approximately 70% detected once. As regards this clone: The antigen is undetermined.

The J segment lost 3 bases and the V segment lost 4 bases, leaving 3 bases of the junction unmatched. The germline CDR1 and CDR2 sequences are SNHLY and FYNNEI. The CDR3 covers 14 residues. Whereas donors were nominally healthy upon sampling, unrecorded immune exposures were probable. The sequence was collected from a human donor in good health. The V gene is TRBV2, the J gene TRBJ1-2, with 9 bases fitting TRBD1. The source material was PBMCs. The CDR3 coding sequence is TGTGCCAGCAGTGCCGGACAGGGGTACTATGGCTACACCTTC. Translating gives CASSAGQGYYGYTF.